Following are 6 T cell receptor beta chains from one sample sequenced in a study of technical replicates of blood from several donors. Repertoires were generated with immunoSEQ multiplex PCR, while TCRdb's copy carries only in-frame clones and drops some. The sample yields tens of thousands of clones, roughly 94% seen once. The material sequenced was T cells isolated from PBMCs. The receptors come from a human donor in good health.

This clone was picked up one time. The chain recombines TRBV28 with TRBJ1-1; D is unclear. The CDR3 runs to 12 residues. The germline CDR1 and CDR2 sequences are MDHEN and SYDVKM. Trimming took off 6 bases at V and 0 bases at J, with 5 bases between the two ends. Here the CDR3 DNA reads TGTGCCAGCAGGTCCTTGAACACTGAAGCTTTCTTT. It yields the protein CASRSLNTEAFF.

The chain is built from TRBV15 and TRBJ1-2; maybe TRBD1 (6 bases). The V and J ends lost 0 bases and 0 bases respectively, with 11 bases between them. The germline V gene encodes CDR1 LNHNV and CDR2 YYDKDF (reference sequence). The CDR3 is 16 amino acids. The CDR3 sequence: CATSRDRTDANYGYTF. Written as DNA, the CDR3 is TGTGCCACCAGCAGAGATCGGACAGACGCTAACTATGGCTACACCTTC.

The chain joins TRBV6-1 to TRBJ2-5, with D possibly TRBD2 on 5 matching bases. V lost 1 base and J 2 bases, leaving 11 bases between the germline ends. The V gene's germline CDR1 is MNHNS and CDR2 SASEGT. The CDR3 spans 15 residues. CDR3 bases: TGTGCCAGCAGTGAAGGGGTGGGAGTACAAGAGACCCAGTACTTC. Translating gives CASSEGVGVQETQYF.

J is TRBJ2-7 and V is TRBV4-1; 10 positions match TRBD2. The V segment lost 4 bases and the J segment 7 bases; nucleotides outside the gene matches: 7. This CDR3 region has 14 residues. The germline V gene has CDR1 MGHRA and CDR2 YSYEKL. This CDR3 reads CASSRLAGGFEQYF. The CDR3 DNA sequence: TGCGCCAGCAGCCGCTTAGCGGGAGGCTTTGAGCAGTACTTC.

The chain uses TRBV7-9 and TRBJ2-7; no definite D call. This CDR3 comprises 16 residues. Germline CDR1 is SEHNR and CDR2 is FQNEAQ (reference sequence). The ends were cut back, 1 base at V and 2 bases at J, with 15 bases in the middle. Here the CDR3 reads CASSLEALGQAYEQYF. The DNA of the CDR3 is TGTGCCAGCAGCTTAGAGGCGCTTGGGCAGGCCTACGAGCAGTACTTC.

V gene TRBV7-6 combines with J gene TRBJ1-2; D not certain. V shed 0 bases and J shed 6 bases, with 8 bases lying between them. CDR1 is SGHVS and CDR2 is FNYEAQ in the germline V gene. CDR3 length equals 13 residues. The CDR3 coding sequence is TGTGCCAGCAGCTTAGCGGGGAGAGATGGCTACACCTTC. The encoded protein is CASSLAGRDGYTF.